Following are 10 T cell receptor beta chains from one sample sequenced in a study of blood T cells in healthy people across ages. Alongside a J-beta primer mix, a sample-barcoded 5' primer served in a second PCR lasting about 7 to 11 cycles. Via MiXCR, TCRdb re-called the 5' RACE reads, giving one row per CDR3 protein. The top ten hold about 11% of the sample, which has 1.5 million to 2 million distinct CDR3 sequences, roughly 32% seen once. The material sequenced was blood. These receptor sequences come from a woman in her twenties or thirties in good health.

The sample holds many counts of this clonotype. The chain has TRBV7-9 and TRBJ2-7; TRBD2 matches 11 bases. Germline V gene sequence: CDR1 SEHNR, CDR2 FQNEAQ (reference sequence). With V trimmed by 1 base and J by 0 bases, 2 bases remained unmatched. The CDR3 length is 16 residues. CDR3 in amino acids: CASSLVLAGASYEQYF. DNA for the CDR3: TGTGCCAGCAGCTTAGTACTAGCGGGAGCCTCCTACGAGCAGTACTTC.

DNA of the CDR3: TGCGCCAGCAGCTTGTCCAGCTTACTAGCCAAAAACATTCAGTACTTC. It encodes CASSLSSLLAKNIQYF. The rearrangement uses TRBV5-1 and TRBJ2-4; no reliable D call. V lost 1 base, J lost 0 bases, and 11 bases lay in between. CDR3 size: 16 residues. Germline-derived CDR1 and CDR2 are SGHRS and YFSETQ.

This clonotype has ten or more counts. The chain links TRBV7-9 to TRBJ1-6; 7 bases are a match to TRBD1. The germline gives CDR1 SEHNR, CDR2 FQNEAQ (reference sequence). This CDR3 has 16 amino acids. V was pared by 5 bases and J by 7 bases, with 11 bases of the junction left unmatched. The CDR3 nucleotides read TGTGCCAGCAGCCCCCATTGGGGACAGCAGAATTCACCCCTCCACTTT. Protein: CASSPHWGQQNSPLHF.

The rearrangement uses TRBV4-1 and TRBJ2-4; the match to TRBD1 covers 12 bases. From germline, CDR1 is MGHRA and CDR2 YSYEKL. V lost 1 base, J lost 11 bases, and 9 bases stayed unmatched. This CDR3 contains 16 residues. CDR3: CASSQVPGTGGLVQYF. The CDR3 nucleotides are TGCGCCAGCAGCCAAGTCCCCGGGACAGGGGGCTTGGTTCAGTACTTC.

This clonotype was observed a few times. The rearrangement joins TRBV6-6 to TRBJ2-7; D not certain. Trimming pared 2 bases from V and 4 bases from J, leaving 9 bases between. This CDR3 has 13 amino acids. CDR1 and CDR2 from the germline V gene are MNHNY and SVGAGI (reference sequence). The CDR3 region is CASSYLDRYEQYF. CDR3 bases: TGTGCCAGCAGTTACCTAGACCGATACGAGCAGTACTTC.

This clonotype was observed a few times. This CDR3 is CSVALGEKLFF. The CDR3 DNA follows: TGCAGCGTTGCATTGGGTGAAAAACTGTTTTTT. This chain links TRBV29-1 with TRBJ1-4, with unresolved D. This CDR3 region has 11 residues. The V end lost 4 bases, the J end lost 7 bases, and 7 bases lay between the germline ends. Germline V gives CDR1 SQVTM, CDR2 ANQGSEA.

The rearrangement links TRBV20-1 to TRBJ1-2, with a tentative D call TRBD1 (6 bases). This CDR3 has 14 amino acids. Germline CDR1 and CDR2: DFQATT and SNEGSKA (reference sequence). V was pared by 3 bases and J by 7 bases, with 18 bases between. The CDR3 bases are TGCAGTGCTAGGTGGGACAATCGCCTCTGTGGCTACACCTTC. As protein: CSARWDNRLCGYTF.

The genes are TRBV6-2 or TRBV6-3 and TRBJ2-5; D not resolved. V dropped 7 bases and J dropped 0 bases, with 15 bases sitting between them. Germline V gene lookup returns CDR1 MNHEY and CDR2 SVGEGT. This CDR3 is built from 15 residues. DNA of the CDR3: TGTGCCAGCACCTACAGCGTACGAAACCAAGAGACCCAGTACTTC. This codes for CASTYSVRNQETQYF.

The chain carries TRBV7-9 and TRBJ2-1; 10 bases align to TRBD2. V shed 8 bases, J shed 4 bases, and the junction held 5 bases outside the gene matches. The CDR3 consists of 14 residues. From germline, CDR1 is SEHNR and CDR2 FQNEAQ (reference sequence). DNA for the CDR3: TGTGCCAGCGTACTAGCGGGACTTTACAATGAGCAGTTCTTC. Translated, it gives CASVLAGLYNEQFF.

In DNA, the CDR3 is TGTGCCACCCTTATAGAACAACTAGCGGGAGGGCTCAATGAGCAGTTCTTC. Amino acid sequence: CATLIEQLAGGLNEQFF. The chain recombines TRBV24-1 with TRBJ2-1; TRBD2 matches at 13 bases. This CDR3 spans 17 amino acids. CDR1 is KGHDR and CDR2 is SFDVKD in the germline V gene. The junction had 13 bases not matched to a gene; V was cut back by 9 bases and J by 6 bases.